The 13 T cell receptor beta chains below all came from one sample that was sequenced in a study of T cell repertoires in cytomegalovirus infection. MiXCR, applied by TCRdb to the reads, yields one record per CDR3 protein. Of around 800,000 distinct CDR3 sequences in the sample, around a third are singletons; the top ten hold over 10%. For these TCRs, the target antigens are not known. Sequencing was performed on cultured CD8+ T cells from PBMCs, taken from culture after CMV antigen stimulation. These TCRs come from a human donor in good health (CMV status not recorded). Some clones in this sample may be carry-over from other donors' samples.

This clonotype was counted at least ten times. The chain uses TRBV7-2 and TRBJ2-7, with 11 bases lining up with TRBD1. Per germline, CDR1 SGHTA and CDR2 FQGNSA. The CDR3 totals 15 residues. V lost 4 bases and J lost 6; bases outside the gene matches: 8. CDR3 residues: CASSSIRTGGIEQYF. CDR3 nucleotides: TGTGCCAGCAGCTCTATTAGGACAGGGGGCATCGAGCAGTACTTC.

Only a few counts were recorded for this clonotype. This chain connects TRBV7-2 to TRBJ2-2; D might be TRBD1 (6 bases). Trimming shortened V by 5 bases and J by 1 base, and 17 bases separated the two germline ends. Germline V lookup: CDR1 SGHTA, CDR2 FQGNSA. This CDR3 spans 17 amino acids. The CDR3 DNA follows: TGTGCCAGCAGCCCACGGAGGTGGGGACAGAACACCGGGGAGCTGTTTTTT. This encodes CASSPRRWGQNTGELFF.

As regards this clonotype: Relative to the germline gene, one junction end is altered; a read error may explain this. The chain combines TRBV4-1 with TRBJ1-1; TRBD1 might be the D (5 bases). Germline CDR1 reads MGHRA; CDR2 reads YSYEKL. The CDR3 is 15 residues long. CDR3 region: CASSPWGVPNTEAFF. The DNA of the CDR3 is TGTGCCAGCAGCCCGTGGGGGGTCCCGAACACTGAAGCTTTCTTT.

This chain links TRBV7-9 with TRBJ2-7; unclear D gene. V shed 0 bases and J shed 2 bases, with 14 bases lying between them. This CDR3 spans 16 amino acids. Germline CDR1 is SEHNR and CDR2 is FQNEAQ (reference sequence). CDR3 bases: TGTGCCAGCAGCTTAGCGTTCGACGGAGCAACCTACGAGCAGTACGTC. Protein product: CASSLAFDGATYEQYV.

The chain couples TRBV11-2 to TRBJ1-1; D is uncertain. Trimming cost V 5 bases and J 7 bases, with 8 bases left between them. Per the germline V gene, CDR1 is SGHAT and CDR2 is FQNNGV. The CDR3 is 11 amino acids. CDR3 residues: CASSKPSEAFF. CDR3 in DNA: TGTGCCAGCAGCAAGCCAAGTGAAGCTTTCTTT.

The chain recombines TRBV27 with TRBJ2-5; possibly TRBD1 for D (5 bases). Germline CDR1 reads MNHEY; CDR2 reads SMNVEV (reference sequence). Trimming pared 6 bases from V and 1 base from J, leaving 18 bases between. The CDR3 extends over 16 amino acids. The CDR3 bases are TGTGCCAGCAGCCGTACCAGACAGATCCTCCAAGAGACCCAGTACTTC. Translated: CASSRTRQILQETQYF.

This clonotype has just a few counts. V and J are TRBV4-1 and TRBJ2-1; D is ambiguous. V lost 1 base and J lost 7, with 11 bases in between. Per the germline V gene, CDR1 is MGHRA and CDR2 is YSYEKL. The CDR3 is made up of 14 amino acids. Here the CDR3 DNA reads TGCGCCAGCAGCCAAGGAATCTCAGATAATGAGCAGTTCTTC. It translates to CASSQGISDNEQFF.

At least ten counts were recorded for this clonotype. The chain joins TRBV4-2 to TRBJ1-1, with no clear D. Germline V gene data show CDR1 as LGHNA and CDR2 as YNFKEQ. The CDR3 is made up of 11 amino acids. The V end lost 0 bases, the J end lost 10 bases, and 6 bases lay between the germline ends. CDR3 nucleotides: TGTGCCAGCAGCCAAGAGGGTGTAGCTTTCTTT. This codes for CASSQEGVAFF.

This clonotype appeared many times. The chain joins TRBV7-8 to TRBJ2-6; D uncertain. The CDR3 length is 16 residues. The germline V gene encodes CDR1 SGHVS and CDR2 FQNEAQ. V dropped 2 bases and J dropped 4 bases, with 12 bases sitting between them. The CDR3 DNA is TGTGCCAGCAGCTTAATGGTGGAAACCGGGGCCAACGTCCTGACTTTC. Its translation is CASSLMVETGANVLTF.

At least ten counts were recorded for this clonotype. The J gene is TRBJ2-3, the V gene TRBV7-6; D call uncertain. Trimming took off 5 bases at V and 3 bases at J, with 9 bases between the two ends. This CDR3 spans 13 amino acids. Germline loops: CDR1 SGHVS, CDR2 FNYEAQ. The CDR3 nucleotides read TGTGCCAGCAGCCACCCAAGTACAGATACGCAGTATTTT. It yields the protein CASSHPSTDTQYF.

This sequence joins TRBV27 and TRBJ2-3; D perhaps matches TRBD2 (5 bases). V lost 3 bases, J lost 7 bases, and 14 bases lay in between. The CDR3 runs to 14 residues. Germline V CDR1 and CDR2: MNHEY, SMNVEV (reference sequence). The CDR3 is CASSFLDSINTQYF. CDR3 in DNA: TGTGCCAGCAGTTTTTTGGACTCCATCAATACGCAGTATTTT.

The chain carries TRBV7-2 and TRBJ2-6, with 9 bases aligning to TRBD1. This CDR3 region has 16 residues. With 0 bases clipped from V and 10 bases from J, the junction kept 7 bases outside the gene matches. Germline V gene lookup returns CDR1 SGHTA and CDR2 FQGNSA. CDR3 loop: CASSLASGTGKNVLTF. In DNA form, the CDR3 reads TGTGCCAGCAGCTTAGCCTCCGGGACAGGGAAGAACGTCCTGACTTTC.

In regard to this clonotype: At one end the junction does not follow the germline gene, possibly because of a read error. This chain connects TRBV19 to TRBJ1-2; D gene uncertain. The CDR3 length is 15 residues. The germline CDR1 and CDR2 sequences are LNHDA and SQIVND (reference sequence). CDR3 residues: CASRFSGRAGYGCTF. CDR3 sequence (DNA): TGTGCCAGTAGATTCTCTGGACGGGCTGGATATGGCTGCACCTTC.